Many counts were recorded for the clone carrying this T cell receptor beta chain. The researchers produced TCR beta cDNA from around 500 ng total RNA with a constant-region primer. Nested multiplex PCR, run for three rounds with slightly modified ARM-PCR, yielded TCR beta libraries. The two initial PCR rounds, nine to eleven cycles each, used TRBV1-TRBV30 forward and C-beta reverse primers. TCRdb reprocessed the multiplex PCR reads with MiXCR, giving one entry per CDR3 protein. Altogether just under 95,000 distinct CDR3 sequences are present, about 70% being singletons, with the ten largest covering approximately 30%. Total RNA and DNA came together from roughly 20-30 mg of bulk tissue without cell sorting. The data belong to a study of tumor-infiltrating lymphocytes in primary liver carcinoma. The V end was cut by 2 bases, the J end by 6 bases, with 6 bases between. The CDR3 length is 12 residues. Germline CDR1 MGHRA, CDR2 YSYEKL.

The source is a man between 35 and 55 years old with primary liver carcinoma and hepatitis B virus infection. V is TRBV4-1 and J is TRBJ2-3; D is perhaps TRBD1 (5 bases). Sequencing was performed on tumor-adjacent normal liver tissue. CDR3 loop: CASSQSGDTQYF. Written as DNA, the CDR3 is TGCGCCAGCAGCCAATCAGGGGATACGCAGTATTTT.